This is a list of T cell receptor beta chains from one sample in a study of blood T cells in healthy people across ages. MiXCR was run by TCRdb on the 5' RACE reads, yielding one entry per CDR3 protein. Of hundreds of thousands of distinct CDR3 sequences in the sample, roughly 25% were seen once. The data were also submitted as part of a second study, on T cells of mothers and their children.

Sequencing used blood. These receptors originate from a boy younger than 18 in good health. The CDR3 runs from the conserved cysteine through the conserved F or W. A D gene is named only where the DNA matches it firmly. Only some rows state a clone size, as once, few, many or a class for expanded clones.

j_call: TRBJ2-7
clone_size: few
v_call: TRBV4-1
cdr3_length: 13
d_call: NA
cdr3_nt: TGCGCCAGCAGCCCAATGACAGGCGGCGAGCAGTACTTC
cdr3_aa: CASSPMTGGEQYF

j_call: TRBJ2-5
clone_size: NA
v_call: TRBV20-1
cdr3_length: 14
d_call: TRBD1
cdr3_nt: TGCAGTGCTGGCGTTGGACAGGGGTGGGAGACCCAGTACTTC
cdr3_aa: CSAGVGQGWETQYF

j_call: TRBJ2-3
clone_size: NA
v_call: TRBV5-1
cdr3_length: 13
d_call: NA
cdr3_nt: TGCGCCAGCAGCCTAGACGGGGGTGGGTCGCAGTATTTT
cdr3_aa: CASSLDGGGSQYF

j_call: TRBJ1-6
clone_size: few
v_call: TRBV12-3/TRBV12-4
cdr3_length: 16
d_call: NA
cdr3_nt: TGTGCCAGCAGTTTAACGGTACCTGAAGGGGGTTCACCCCTCCACTTT
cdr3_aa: CASSLTVPEGGSPLHF

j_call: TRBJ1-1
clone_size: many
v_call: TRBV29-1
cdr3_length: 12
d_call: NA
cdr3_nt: TGCAGCGTTGGTGGGGCGAACACTGAAGCTTTCTTT
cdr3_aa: CSVGGANTEAFF

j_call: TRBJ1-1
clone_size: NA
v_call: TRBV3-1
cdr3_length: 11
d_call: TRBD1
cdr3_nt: TGTGCCAGCAGCGACAGGGGTGAAGCTTTCTTT
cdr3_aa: CASSDRGEAFF

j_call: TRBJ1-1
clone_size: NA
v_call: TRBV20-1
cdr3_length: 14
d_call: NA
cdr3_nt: TGCAGTGCTAGTTCCAAGGCCTTTTGGACTGAAGCTTTCTTT
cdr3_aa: CSASSKAFWTEAFF

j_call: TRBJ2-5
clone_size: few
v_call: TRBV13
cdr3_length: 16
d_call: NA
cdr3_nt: TGTGCCAGCAGCTTAGTCGTGGGGGCCAGCGGGGAGACCCAGTACTTC
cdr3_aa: CASSLVVGASGETQYF

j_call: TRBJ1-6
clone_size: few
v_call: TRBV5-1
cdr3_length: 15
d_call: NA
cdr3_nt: TGCGCCAGCACGCTTGGTTGGCAGGGTGCTTCACCCCTCCACTTT
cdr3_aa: CASTLGWQGASPLHF

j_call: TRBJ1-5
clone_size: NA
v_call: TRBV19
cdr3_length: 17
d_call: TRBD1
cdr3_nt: TGTGCCAGTAGTACCGGGACAGTCTATTCTAGCAATCAGCCCCAGCATTTT
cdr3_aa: CASSTGTVYSSNQPQHF

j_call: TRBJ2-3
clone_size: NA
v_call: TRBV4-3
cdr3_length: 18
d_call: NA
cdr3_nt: TGCGCCAGCAGCTATAGAGAAGGGGGGAGTTATCGCACAGATACGCAGTATTTT
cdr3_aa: CASSYREGGSYRTDTQYF

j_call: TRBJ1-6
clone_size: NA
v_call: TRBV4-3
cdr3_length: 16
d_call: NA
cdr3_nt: TGCGCCAGCAGCCAGGAGAGGGTTACGTTGGATTCACCCCTCCACTTT
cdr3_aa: CASSQERVTLDSPLHF

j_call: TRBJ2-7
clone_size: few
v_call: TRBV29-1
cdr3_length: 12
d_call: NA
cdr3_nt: TGCAGCGTTGATACTGGGCGACACGAGCAGTACTTC
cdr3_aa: CSVDTGRHEQYF

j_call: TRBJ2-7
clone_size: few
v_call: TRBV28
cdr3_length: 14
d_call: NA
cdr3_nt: TGTGCCAGCAGTTTCTCGGACGGGTCCTACGAGCAGTACTTC
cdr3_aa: CASSFSDGSYEQYF

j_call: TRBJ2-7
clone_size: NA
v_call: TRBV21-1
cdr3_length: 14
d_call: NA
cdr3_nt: TGTGCCAGCGGCCGCGACCGGGCCTCCTACGAGCAGTACTTC
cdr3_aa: CASGRDRASYEQYF

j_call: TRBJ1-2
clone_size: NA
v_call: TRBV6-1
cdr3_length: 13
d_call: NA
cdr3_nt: TGTGCCAGCAGTGAAGGAGGGGATCGTGGCTACACCTTC
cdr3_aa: CASSEGGDRGYTF

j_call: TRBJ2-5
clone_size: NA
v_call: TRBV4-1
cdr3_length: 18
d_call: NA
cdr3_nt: TGCGCCAGCAGCCAAGACTACGTACTTACGAGTACACAAGAGACCCAGTACTTC
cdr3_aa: CASSQDYVLTSTQETQYF

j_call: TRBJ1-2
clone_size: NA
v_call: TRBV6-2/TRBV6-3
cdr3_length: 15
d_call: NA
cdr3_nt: TGTGCCAGCAGTTGGGGCAGGGTGGCTAACTATGGCTACACCTTC
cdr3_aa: CASSWGRVANYGYTF

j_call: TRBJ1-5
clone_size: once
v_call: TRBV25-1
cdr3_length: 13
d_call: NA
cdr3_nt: TGTGCCAGCAGGGGGGGGATAGGGCAGCCCCAGCATTTT
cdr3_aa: CASRGGIGQPQHF

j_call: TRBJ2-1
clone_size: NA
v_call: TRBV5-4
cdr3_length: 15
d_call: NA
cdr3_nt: TGTGCCAGCAGCTTGGAAGGGGGGGGGCAAAATGAGCAGTTCTTC
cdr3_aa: CASSLEGGGQNEQFF

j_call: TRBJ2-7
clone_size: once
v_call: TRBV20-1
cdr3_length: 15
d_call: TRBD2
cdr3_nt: TGCAGTGCTAGAGGGGTCCTAGCGGCAACCTACGAGCAGTACTTC
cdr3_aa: CSARGVLAATYEQYF

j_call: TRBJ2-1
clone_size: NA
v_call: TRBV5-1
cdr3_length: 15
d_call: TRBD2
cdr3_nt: TGCGCCAGCAGCTTCGGACTAGCGACCCACAATGAGCAGTTCTTC
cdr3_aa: CASSFGLATHNEQFF

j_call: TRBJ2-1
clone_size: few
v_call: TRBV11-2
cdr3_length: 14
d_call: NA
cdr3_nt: TGTGCCAGCAGCCCTCCGTTAGACTACAATGAGCAGTTCTTC
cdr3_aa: CASSPPLDYNEQFF

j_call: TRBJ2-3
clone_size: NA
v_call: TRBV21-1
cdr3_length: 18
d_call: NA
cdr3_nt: TGTGCCAGCAGCCCGACCGGGACTAGCGGGAGGTGCACAGATACGCAGTATTTT
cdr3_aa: CASSPTGTSGRCTDTQYF

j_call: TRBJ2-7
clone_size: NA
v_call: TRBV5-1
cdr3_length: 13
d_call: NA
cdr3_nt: TGCGCCAGCAGCCCCCGGGCCTGGGACGAGCAGTACTTC
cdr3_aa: CASSPRAWDEQYF

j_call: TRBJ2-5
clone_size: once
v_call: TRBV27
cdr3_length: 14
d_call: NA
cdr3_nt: TGTGCCAGCAGTCTATTTCGGGGACGGGAGACCCAGTACTTC
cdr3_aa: CASSLFRGRETQYF